This TCR beta chain was captured in a study of blood T cell repertoires in COVID-19 (dated by TCRdb to about 2020). General notes on the study: Collaborator samples came from the United States, Italy and Spain and covered acute and convalescent phases of COVID-19. The prospective study material was composed of cDNA or gDNA derived from T cells, B-cell-depleted T cells, or PBMCs. Subjects who had been exposed to COVID-19, were actively infected with it, or had recovered from it provided the deeply sampled blood TCRbeta repertoires that made up the dataset. The repertoires were released in a freely available public database intended as a resource for research on the immune response to SARS-CoV-2. The samples were drawn from the first 160 participants of the ongoing ImmuneRACE study and from 950 to 1,500 subjects provided by 6 global collaborators. Nearly every sample came with metadata listing a de-identified subject ID, COVID-19 status, age in years and sex. Where available, HLA class I and class II types were obtained from metadata supplied by the sample provider rather than from assay-based typing.

Compared with germline, V lacks 0 bases and J lacks 5 bases; bases without a gene match: 10. CDR1 MNHEY and CDR2 SMNVEV are derived from the germline V gene (reference sequence). Inclusive of the bounding cysteine and phenylalanine, the CDR3 is 16 residues long. Here the CDR3 DNA is all that survives: 48 bases in frame from base 1. Participants in the prospective study were aged roughly 18 to 95 years, lived in under 30 United States geographic areas, and enrolled through a virtual design. To assign participants to cohorts, the prospective study relied on clinical history that participants themselves reported in a screening survey and a study questionnaire. Each participant in the prospective study had whole blood, serum and a nasopharyngeal or oropharyngeal swab collected by mobile phlebotomists. Participants in the prospective study had the option to provide additional blood draws and questionnaires over an approximately two-month period. Prospective study blood samples were shipped either frozen or at room temperature before DNA extraction.

Paper-wide results and their limitations: How much clinical and demographic metadata was included differed by source and by participant, and the metadata was provided uncurated.

TCRbeta CDR3 regions were amplified from genomic DNA using the immunoSEQ Assay, a bias-controlled multiplex PCR. From the authors' description of their analysis: Nucleated cell counts per sample were estimated from amplification of reference gene primers within the assay. To quantify the absolute abundance of each unique TCRbeta CDR3 rearrangement, sequence reads were collapsed and filtered. For each sample, productive Simpson clonality was calculated as the square root of Simpson's diversity index over productive rearrangements. Entries here come from immuneACCESS through TCRdb and include only in-frame sequences with V and J called. Some clones fail to appear in such tables; in the studies checked, an unresolved V gene covers under half of the shortfall, and the cause of the remainder is unknown. V, J and clone size are taken as reported in that table, and D and trimming were inferred from the DNA itself. This sample lists 210,000 or so clones; over 75% were detected once. The ten largest make up approximately 4.6% of the sample.

As concerns this clone: Its antigen specificity is not known. No per-base quality is available; no much larger clone lies one base away.

The sequencing sample was made of PBMCs or T cells enriched from blood (not recorded which). The rearranged chain carries TRBV27 and TRBJ2-7, with 7 central nucleotides matching TRBD1. The origin of this receptor is a man aged 25-40 years with acute COVID-19. The nucleotide sequence is given as TGTGCCAGCAGTTTATCACAGGGGTTTTTTGGCAACGAGCAGTACTTC. This is translated as CASSLSQGFFGNEQYF.